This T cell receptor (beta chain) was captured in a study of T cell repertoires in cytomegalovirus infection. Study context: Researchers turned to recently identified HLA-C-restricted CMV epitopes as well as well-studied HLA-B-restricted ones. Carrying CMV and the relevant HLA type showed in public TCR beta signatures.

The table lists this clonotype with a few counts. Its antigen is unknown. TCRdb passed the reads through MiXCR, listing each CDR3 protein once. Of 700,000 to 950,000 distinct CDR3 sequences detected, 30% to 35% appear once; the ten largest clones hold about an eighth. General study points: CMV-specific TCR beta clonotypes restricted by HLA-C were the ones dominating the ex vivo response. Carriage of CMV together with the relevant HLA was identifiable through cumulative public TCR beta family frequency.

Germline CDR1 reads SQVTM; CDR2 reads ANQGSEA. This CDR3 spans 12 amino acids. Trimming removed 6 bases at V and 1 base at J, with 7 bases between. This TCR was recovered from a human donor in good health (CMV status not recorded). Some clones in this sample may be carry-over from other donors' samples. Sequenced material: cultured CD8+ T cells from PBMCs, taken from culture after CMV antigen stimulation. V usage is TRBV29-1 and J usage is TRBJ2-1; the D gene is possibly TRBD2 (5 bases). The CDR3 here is CSVLGSYNEQFF. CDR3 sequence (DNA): TGCAGCGTACTAGGGTCCTACAATGAGCAGTTCTTC.